This entry describes one TCR beta chain. The V and J ends lost 6 bases and 13 bases, in that order; junction bases with no gene match: 9. Germline loops: CDR1 MNHEY, CDR2 SVGAGI. The CDR3 spans 14 residues. Clones were sequenced by immunoSEQ multiplex PCR, and TCRdb holds only the in-frame ones, with some missing. Of 350,000 to 450,000 clones listed, roughly nine tenths are singletons. This specimen belongs to a study of blood T cell repertoires in COVID-19. About the research overall: Sources were T cells, B-cell-depleted T cells, or PBMCs; the material itself was cDNA or gDNA.

Participants classified as exposed had met a COVID-19 case within 2 weeks before study entry. The genes are TRBV6-5 and TRBJ1-6; 10 bases are shared with TRBD1. Sample: PBMCs or T cells enriched from blood (not recorded which). This clonotype was obtained from a woman between 35 and 50 years old who had been exposed to COVID-19. The CDR3 DNA reads as TGTGCCAGCAGCCTCCGGGACAGGGGCCCGCCCCTCCACTTT. It yields the protein CASSLRDRGPPLHF.